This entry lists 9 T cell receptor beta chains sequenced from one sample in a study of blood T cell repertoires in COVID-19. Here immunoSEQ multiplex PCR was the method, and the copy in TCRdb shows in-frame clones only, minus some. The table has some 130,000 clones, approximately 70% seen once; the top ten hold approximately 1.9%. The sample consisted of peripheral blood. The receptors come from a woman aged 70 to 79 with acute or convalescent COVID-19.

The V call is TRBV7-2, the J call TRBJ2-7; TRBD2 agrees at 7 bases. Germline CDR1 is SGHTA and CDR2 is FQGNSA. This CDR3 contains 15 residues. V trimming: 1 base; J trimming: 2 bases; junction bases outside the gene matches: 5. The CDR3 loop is CASSLGGGGTYEQYF. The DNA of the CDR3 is TGTGCCAGCAGCTTAGGGGGGGGAGGGACCTACGAGCAGTACTTC.

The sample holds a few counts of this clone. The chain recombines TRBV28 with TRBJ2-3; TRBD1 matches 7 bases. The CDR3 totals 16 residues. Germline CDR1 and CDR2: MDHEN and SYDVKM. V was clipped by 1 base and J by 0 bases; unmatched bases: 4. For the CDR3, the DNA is TGTGCCAGCAGTTTATCCGGACAGGCTAGCACAGATACGCAGTATTTT. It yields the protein CASSLSGQASTDTQYF. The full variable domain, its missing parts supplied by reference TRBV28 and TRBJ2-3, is DVKVTQSSRYLVKRTGEKVFLECVQDMDHENMFWYRQDPGLGLRLIYFSYDVKMKEKGDIPEGYSVSREKKERFSLILESASTNQTSMYLCASSLSGQASTDTQYFGPGTRLTVL.

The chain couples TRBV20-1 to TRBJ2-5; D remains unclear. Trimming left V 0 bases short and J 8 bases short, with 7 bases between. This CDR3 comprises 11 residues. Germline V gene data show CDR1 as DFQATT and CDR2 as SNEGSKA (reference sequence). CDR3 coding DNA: TGCAGTGCTAGAGAACAGAGCACCCAGTACTTC. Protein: CSAREQSTQYF.

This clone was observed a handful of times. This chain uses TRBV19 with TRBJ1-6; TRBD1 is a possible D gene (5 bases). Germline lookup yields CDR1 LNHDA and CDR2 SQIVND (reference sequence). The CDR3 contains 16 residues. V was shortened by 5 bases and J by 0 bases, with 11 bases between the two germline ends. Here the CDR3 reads CASSATGSSYNSPLHF. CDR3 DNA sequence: TGTGCCAGTAGTGCCACAGGAAGCTCCTATAATTCACCCCTCCACTTT.

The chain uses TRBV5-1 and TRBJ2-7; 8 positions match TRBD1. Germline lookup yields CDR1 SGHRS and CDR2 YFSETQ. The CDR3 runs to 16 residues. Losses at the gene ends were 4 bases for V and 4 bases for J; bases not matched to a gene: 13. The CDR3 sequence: CASSLHALTGAYEQYF. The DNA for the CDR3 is TGCGCCAGCAGCCTACACGCGCTGACAGGGGCATACGAGCAGTACTTC.

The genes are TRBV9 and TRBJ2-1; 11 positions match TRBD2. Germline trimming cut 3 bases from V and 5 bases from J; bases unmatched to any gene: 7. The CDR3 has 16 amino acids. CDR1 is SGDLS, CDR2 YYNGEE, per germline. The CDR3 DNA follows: TGTGCCAGCAGCGGACGACTAGCGGGGCCCCACAATGAGCAGTTCTTC. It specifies CASSGRLAGPHNEQFF.

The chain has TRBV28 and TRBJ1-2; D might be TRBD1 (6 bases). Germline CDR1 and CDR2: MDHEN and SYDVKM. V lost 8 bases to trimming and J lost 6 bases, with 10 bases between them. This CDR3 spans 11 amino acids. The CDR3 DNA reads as TGTGCCAGCCGTTACAGGGATGGCTACACCTTC. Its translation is CASRYRDGYTF.

CDR3 residues: CASSANRFTGELFF. CDR3 bases: TGTGCCAGTAGTGCCAATCGGTTCACCGGGGAGCTGTTTTTT. The J gene is TRBJ2-2, the V gene TRBV19; D gene ambiguous. V shed 5 bases and J shed 4 bases, with 11 bases lying between them. The germline gives CDR1 LNHDA, CDR2 SQIVND (reference sequence). This CDR3 has 14 amino acids.

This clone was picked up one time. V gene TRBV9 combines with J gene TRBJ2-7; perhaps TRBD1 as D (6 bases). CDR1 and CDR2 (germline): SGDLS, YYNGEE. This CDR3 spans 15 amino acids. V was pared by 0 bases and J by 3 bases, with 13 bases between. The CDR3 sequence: CASSVAAGVGYEQYF. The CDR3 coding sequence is TGTGCCAGCAGCGTAGCAGCAGGGGTGGGCTACGAGCAGTACTTC.